This entry lists 9 T cell receptor beta chains sequenced from one sample in a study of cytomegalovirus exposure and HLA in healthy donors. Sequencing used immunoSEQ multiplex PCR; TCRdb keeps in-frame clones, though not all of them. Here the sample spans 250,000 to 350,000 clones, roughly nine tenths being singletons. Source material: PBMCs. The receptors stem from a woman in her 30s in good health and CMV-seropositive.

This clone was counted a few times. The CDR3 DNA is TGTGCCAGCAGTTCACCCAGCGGCGAGCAGTACTTC. Amino acids: CASSSPSGEQYF. The rearrangement links TRBV5-8 to TRBJ2-7; D perhaps matches TRBD2 (5 bases). V lost 5 bases and J 6 bases, leaving 12 bases between the germline ends. The germline gives CDR1 SGHTS, CDR2 YDEGEE. CDR3 length equals 12 residues.

The V gene is TRBV25-1, the J gene TRBJ2-5, with TRBD1 matching 7 bases. The CDR3 contains 14 residues. Unmatched junction bases numbered 5, after V lost 3 bases and J lost 4 bases. Germline-derived CDR1 and CDR2 are MGHDK and SYGVNS. CDR3 residues: CASSETGRGETQYF. The CDR3 DNA follows: TGTGCCAGCAGTGAGACAGGGCGTGGAGAGACCCAGTACTTC.

The chain recombines TRBV29-1 with TRBJ2-7; a possible D gene is TRBD1 (5 bases). This CDR3 contains 15 residues. Germline values: CDR1 SQVTM, CDR2 ANQGSEA. V was shortened by 3 bases and J by 3 bases, with 18 bases between the two germline ends. DNA of the CDR3: TGCAGCGTTGAGAAGGATGGCAGGGATAACTACGAGCAGTACTTC. It yields the protein CSVEKDGRDNYEQYF.

This clone was seen more than once but under ten times. This chain links TRBV13 with TRBJ2-7; no clear D gene. The CDR3 sequence is 12 residues long. Between the trimmed V and J ends, which lost 0 bases and 0 bases, there was a span of 0 bases. Germline V gene sequence: CDR1 PRHDT, CDR2 FYEKMQ (reference sequence). The CDR3 reads CASSLGSYEQYF. CDR3 DNA sequence: TGTGCCAGCAGCTTAGGCTCCTACGAGCAGTACTTC.

The chain employs TRBV19 and TRBJ2-1; D remains unclear. This CDR3 is built from 12 residues. V lost 6 bases and J lost 15, with 18 bases in between. Germline V gene lookup returns CDR1 LNHDA and CDR2 SQIVND (reference sequence). CDR3 bases: TGTGCCAGTAGGCTGACTGCCGAAGTAAGGTTCTTC. Its translation is CASRLTAEVRFF.

This clone occurred once. The chain is built from TRBV11-3 and TRBJ2-3, with TRBD2 identical over 7 bases. Unmatched junction bases numbered 10, after V lost 4 bases and J lost 0 bases. CDR1 is SGHNT, CDR2 YENEEA, per germline. The CDR3 sequence is 17 residues long. CDR3 in DNA: TGTGCCAGCAGCTCTGGTACACTTAGCGGGAGCACAGATACGCAGTATTTT. As protein: CASSSGTLSGSTDTQYF.

About this clone itself: The same CDR3 also results from other DNA sequences found in this sample. The chain couples TRBV7-2 to TRBJ2-5, with D perhaps assigned TRBD1 or TRBD2 (5 bases each). In germline, CDR1 is SGHTA, CDR2 FQGNSA. Trimming left V 5 bases short and J 5 bases short, with 15 bases between. The CDR3 runs to 14 residues. The CDR3 nucleotides are TGTGCCAGCAGCCTCGCGGGCCGGGGCGAGACCCAGTACTTC. As protein: CASSLAGRGETQYF. Full variable domain (remainder filled in from reference TRBV7-2 and TRBJ2-5): GAGVSQSPSNKVTEKGKDVELRCDPISGHTALYWYRQSLGQGLEFLIYFQGNSAPDKSGLPSDRFSAERTGGSVSTLTIQRTQQEDSAVYLCASSLAGRGETQYFGPGTRLLVL.

The chain couples TRBV30 to TRBJ1-2; D is undetermined. Deletions cut 1 base from V and 3 bases from J, with 6 bases between. The CDR3 is 12 amino acids. The germline gives CDR1 GTSNPN, CDR2 SVGIG (reference sequence). DNA for the CDR3: TGTGCCTGGAGTGATCCGTACTATGGCTACACCTTC. Translating gives CAWSDPYYGYTF.

The V call is TRBV27, the J call TRBJ2-7; D is perhaps TRBD1 (6 bases). Trimming shortened V by 5 bases and J by 0 bases, and 11 bases separated the two germline ends. CDR1 and CDR2 (germline): MNHEY, SMNVEV (reference sequence). The CDR3 consists of 14 residues. CDR3 loop: CASSPDSLSYEQYF. The CDR3 DNA is TGTGCCAGCAGTCCGGACAGCCTCTCCTACGAGCAGTACTTC.